A selection of T cell receptor beta chains follows, all from one sample in a study of Ad26.COV2.S vaccination and SARS-CoV-2 variants. The protocol was immunoSEQ multiplex PCR, while the TCRdb copy is restricted to in-frame clones and leaves out a portion. The data hold approximately 480,000 clones, with roughly nine tenths observed a single time. The material was peripheral blood, obtained in a trial of Ad26.COV2.S vaccine versus placebo. The receptor source for this set is a person aged 18-65 years who received the Ad26.COV2.S COVID-19 vaccine or a placebo. Each CDR3 is given without its conserved first and last residue.

V | CDR3
TRBV29-1 | SVTKGSSSYEQY
TRBV13 | ASSSGTVYGYT
TRBV5-5 | ASGGLKETGELF
TRBV10-3 | AISDEGMTRELF
TRBV4-2 | ASSQFLAQRLNTEAF
TRBV2 | ASSGRQAF
TRBV2 | ASSRERVRPQH
TRBV28 | ASSLPGRELF
TRBV30 | AWSEDTGELF
TRBV5-6 | ASSGLDLRNTEAF
TRBV15 | ATSRDGTANEKLF
TRBV19 | ASSRPLAGVSGEQF
TRBV28 | ASRGHVTGELF
TRBV7-3 | ASSQGHATEGYT
TRBV30 | AWSGTGTLNSPLH
TRBV3-1/TRBV3-2 | ASSQTNRGAGNTIY
TRBV30 | AGLGGLYEQY
TRBV18 | ASSPPVAGGGELF
TRBV7-9 | ASSLDTSLWLTEAF
TRBV7-2 | ASSLRVTGELF
TRBV27 | ASSPWVAGGPSNEQF
TRBV28 | ASSSPPGQTEQY
TRBV5-5 | ASSWGTSRDTQY
TRBV24-1 | ATSWSLSWTGKNQPQH
TRBV19 | AVSRSRADTQY
TRBV5-1 | ASSFSGDKLSSYNEQF
TRBV7-8 | ASSLHQAEQY
TRBV9 | ASSTHGSGNTEAF
TRBV19 | ASTLGRGRGNEQF
TRBV10-3 | AITPGQGRDEQY
TRBV12-5 | ASGLTPGQGRVNTEAF
TRBV28 | ASCRDYEQY
TRBV5-1 | ASSLGDRNNEQF
TRBV4-2 | ASSASRLEETQY
TRBV9 | ASSVDGSGFEKLF
TRBV7-9 | ASSQGGTNEKLF
TRBV5-1 | ASSLDLSGGYNEQF
TRBV7-2 | ASSMGAREETQY
TRBV30 | AWSFQGHEQY
TRBV27 | ASSLLAGVAGELF
TRBV7-2 | ASSPRGSTYNEQF